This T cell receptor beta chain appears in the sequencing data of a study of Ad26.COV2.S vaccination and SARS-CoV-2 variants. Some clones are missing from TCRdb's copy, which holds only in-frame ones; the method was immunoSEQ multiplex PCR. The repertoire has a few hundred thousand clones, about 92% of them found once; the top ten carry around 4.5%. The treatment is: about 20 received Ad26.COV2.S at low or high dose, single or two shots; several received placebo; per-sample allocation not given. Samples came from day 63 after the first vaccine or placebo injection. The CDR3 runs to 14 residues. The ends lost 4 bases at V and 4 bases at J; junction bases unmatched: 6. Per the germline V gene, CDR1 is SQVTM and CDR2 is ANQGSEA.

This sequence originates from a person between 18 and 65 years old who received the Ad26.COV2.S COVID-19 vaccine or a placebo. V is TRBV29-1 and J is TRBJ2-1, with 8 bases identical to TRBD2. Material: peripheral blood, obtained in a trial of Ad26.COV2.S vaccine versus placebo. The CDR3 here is CSVGSGSLYNEQFF. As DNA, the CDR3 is TGCAGCGTTGGGAGCGGGAGTTTATACAATGAGCAGTTCTTC.